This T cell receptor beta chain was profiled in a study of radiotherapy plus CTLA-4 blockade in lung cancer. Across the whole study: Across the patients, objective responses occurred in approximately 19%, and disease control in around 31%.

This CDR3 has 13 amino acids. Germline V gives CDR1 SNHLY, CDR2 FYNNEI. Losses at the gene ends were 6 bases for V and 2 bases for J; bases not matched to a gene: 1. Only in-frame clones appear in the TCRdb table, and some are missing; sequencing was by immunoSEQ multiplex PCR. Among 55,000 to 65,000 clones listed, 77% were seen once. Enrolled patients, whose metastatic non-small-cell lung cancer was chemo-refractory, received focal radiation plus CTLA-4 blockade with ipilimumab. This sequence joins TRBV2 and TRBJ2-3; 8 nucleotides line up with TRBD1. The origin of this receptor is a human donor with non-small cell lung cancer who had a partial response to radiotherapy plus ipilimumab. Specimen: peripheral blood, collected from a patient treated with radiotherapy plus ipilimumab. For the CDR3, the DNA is TGTGCCAGCAGGGGACAGGACACAGATACGCAGTATTTT. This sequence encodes CASRGQDTDTQYF.